Only a few counts were recorded for the clone carrying this T cell receptor beta chain. This entry belongs to a study of blood T cell repertoires in COVID-19. Clones were read by immunoSEQ multiplex PCR, and TCRdb kept only the in-frame ones, dropping some. The profile shows about 190,000 clones, about 91% of them singletons. From germline, CDR1 is MDHEN and CDR2 SYDVKM. V dropped 7 bases and J dropped 7 bases, with 13 bases sitting between them. The CDR3 is made up of 12 amino acids. This clonotype originated in a woman in her 30s with acute or convalescent COVID-19. The material sequenced was peripheral blood. J is TRBJ1-1 and V is TRBV28, with a tentative D call TRBD1 (5 bases). The CDR3 loop is CASNSDRLEAFF. Here the CDR3 DNA reads TGTGCCAGCAATTCTGACAGACTTGAAGCTTTCTTT.